The 5 T cell receptor beta chains below come from one sample, sequenced in a study of OX40 agonist ivuxolimab in advanced cancers. TCRdb keeps only in-frame clones here, not all; method: immunoSEQ multiplex PCR. Among fewer than 85,000 clones listed, 88% were seen once. The material sequenced was CD4+ or CD8+ T cells sorted from blood, taken in a trial of the OX40 agonist ivuxolimab. These receptors came from an adult with an advanced solid tumor such as melanoma, head and neck, liver or kidney cancer.

V and J are TRBV10-3 and TRBJ1-5; 8 bases match TRBD1. CDR3 length equals 15 residues. The J segment lost 3 bases and the V segment lost 1 base, leaving 2 bases of the junction unmatched. The germline V gene has CDR1 ENHRY and CDR2 SYGVKD. In DNA form, the CDR3 reads TGTGCCATCAGTGAGTTGGGACAGGTCAATCAGCCCCAGCATTTT. It translates to CAISELGQVNQPQHF.

This rearrangement joins TRBV6-6 to TRBJ2-1; D might be TRBD2 (5 bases). Per the germline V gene, CDR1 is MNHNY and CDR2 is SVGAGI (reference sequence). CDR3 length: 13 amino acids. V dropped 6 bases and J dropped 4 bases, with 10 bases sitting between them. The CDR3 region is CASRKDLYNEQFF. In DNA form, the CDR3 reads TGTGCCAGCAGGAAGGACTTATACAATGAGCAGTTCTTC.

The CDR3 bases are TGTGCCAGCAGTTTGGTGACAGGGGGCGGATCACCCCTCCACTTT. Its translation is CASSLVTGGGSPLHF. The chain joins TRBV6-5 to TRBJ1-6; TRBD1 agrees at 10 bases. Germline-derived CDR1 and CDR2 are MNHEY and SVGAGI. This CDR3 has 15 residues. V trimming: 4 bases; J trimming: 10 bases; junction bases outside the gene matches: 7.

This clone was recorded once. The gene calls are TRBV30 and TRBJ2-5; 9 bases line up with TRBD1. Per the germline V gene, CDR1 is GTSNPN and CDR2 is SVGIG (reference sequence). V gave up 2 bases and J gave up 4 bases; unmatched junction bases: 11. The CDR3 extends over 16 amino acids. CDR3 protein: CAWSLPGTGMGETQYF. CDR3 DNA sequence: TGTGCCTGGAGTCTTCCCGGGACAGGGATGGGAGAGACCCAGTACTTC.

The chain employs TRBV7-2 and TRBJ1-1; D is unclear. Trimming cost V 5 bases and J 4 bases, with 17 bases left between them. CDR1 and CDR2 from the germline V gene are SGHTA and FQGNSA. There are 15 residues in the CDR3. The CDR3 is CASSLPSGLGTEAFF. CDR3 nucleotides: TGTGCCAGCAGCCTACCCTCGGGGTTGGGCACTGAAGCTTTCTTT.